Detailed here is one TCR beta chain. Sequenced by immunoSEQ multiplex PCR; TCRdb stores in-frame clones only, minus some. The sample lists some 40,000 clones, around 67% occurring once. These data belong to a study of cytotoxic CD8 clonotypes in ibrutinib-treated CLL. For the study at large: There were, on average, around 260,000 productive templates and tens of thousands of productive rearrangements per sample.

The V gene's germline CDR1 is SGHTA and CDR2 FQGNSA. The CDR3 extends over 13 amino acids. V shed 5 bases and J shed 0 bases, with 7 bases lying between them. This chain connects TRBV7-2 to TRBJ1-2; no clear D gene. This receptor was identified in a human donor with chronic lymphocytic leukemia. Sequences were derived from PBMCs, sampled at disease progression, from a patient treated with ibrutinib. CDR3 nucleotides: TGTGCCAGCAGCCCCGATACTAACTATGGCTACACCTTC. This codes for CASSPDTNYGYTF.